This T cell receptor beta chain is drawn from a study of blood T cell repertoires in COVID-19. Study-wide background: COVID-19 samples, acute and convalescent, were from the United States, Italy and Spain. PBMCs, B-cell-depleted T cells, or T cells provided the cDNA or gDNA that made up the material.

Produced via immunoSEQ multiplex PCR; TCRdb's table is partial and in-frame only. The sample lists about 170,000 clones, approximately 82% occurring once. This receptor was obtained from a woman of 80 years or more with active or convalescent COVID-19. Sequenced material: peripheral blood.

CDR3 coding DNA: TGTGCCAGCAGTACCCTCCCACAGGGTAACACTGAAGCTTTCTTT. Residues: CASSTLPQGNTEAFF. This rearrangement joins TRBV6-5 to TRBJ1-1, with a tentative D call TRBD1 (6 bases). Germline values: CDR1 MNHEY, CDR2 SVGAGI. Trimming left V 5 bases short and J 2 bases short, with 15 bases between. The CDR3 totals 15 residues.